A single TCR beta chain is shown here with its context. The record originates from a study of blood T cell repertoires in COVID-19. Measured with immunoSEQ multiplex PCR; TCRdb has only the in-frame clones, and not every one. The repertoire has about 180,000 clones, 70% to 90% of them found once; the top ten carry over 2.5%. The CDR3 sequence is 12 residues long. Germline-derived CDR1 and CDR2 are MDHEN and SYDVKM. Deletions cut 4 bases from V and 7 bases from J, with 10 bases between. The clonotype comes from a man in his sixties with acute or convalescent COVID-19. Material: peripheral blood. The chain employs TRBV28 and TRBJ2-5, with D maybe TRBD2 (5 bases). CDR3 loop: CASSSTRGTQYF. The CDR3, as DNA: TGTGCCAGCAGTTCCACTAGAGGGACCCAGTACTTC.